This T cell receptor (beta chain) derives from a study of graft-versus-host responses after intestinal transplantation. Trimming left V 3 bases short and J 1 base short, with 11 bases between. CDR1 and CDR2 (germline): SGHRS, YFSETQ. The CDR3 covers 15 residues. Sequenced by immunoSEQ multiplex PCR; TCRdb stores in-frame clones only, minus some. The sample lists some 86,000 clones, about nine tenths occurring once. To note about this clone: What it binds is not known.

This sequence originates from a human donor who received an intestinal transplant. The specimen comprised unstimulated CD8+ T cells sorted from spleen or lymph node cells, sampled before intestinal transplant. This chain uses TRBV5-1 with TRBJ2-4, with D possibly matching TRBD2 (5 bases). The CDR3 loop reads CASSSFTGAKNIQYF. CDR3 in DNA: TGCGCCAGCAGCTCTTTCACGGGGGCCAAAAACATTCAGTACTTC.